This TCR beta chain comes out of a study of early T cells in non-severe SARS-CoV-2 infection. Study information: Sequencing targeted bulk RNA from unsorted whole blood, leaving chains unpaired.

Researchers tagged individual cDNA molecules with unique molecular identifiers. TCRdb redid the calling of the 5' RACE reads with MiXCR, one entry per CDR3 protein. The repertoire has about 60,000 distinct CDR3 sequences, approximately 5.6% of them found once; the top ten carry 6.8%. This clonotype was recorded at least ten times. Its antigen remains unknown. With 6 bases removed from V and 3 bases from J, the gap between germline ends came to 12 bases. The CDR3 contains 13 residues. Germline assignment: CDR1 MDHEN and CDR2 SYDVKM. Regarding the study as a whole: Missing private and CD4 specificities, VDJdb matching favored anti-spike CD8 responses.

Sequencing input: whole blood. The chain combines TRBV28 with TRBJ2-7; D gene ambiguous. This receptor was obtained from an adult who was a healthcare worker with PCR-confirmed SARS-CoV-2 infection or an uninfected control (not recorded which). CDR3 DNA sequence: TGTGCCAGCAGCCGACCCCCGCGCTACGAGCAGTACTTC. It is translated as CASSRPPRYEQYF. Filled out from reference TRBV28 and TRBJ2-7, the complete variable domain reads DVKVTQSSRYLVKRTGEKVFLECVQDMDHENMFWYRQDPGLGLRLIYFSYDVKMKEKGDIPEGYSVSREKKERFSLILESASTNQTSMYLCASSRPPRYEQYFGPGTRLTVT.